The present T cell receptor beta chain was sequenced within a study of blood T cell repertoires in COVID-19. Study as a whole: Sample material is recorded as cDNA or gDNA derived from T cells, B-cell-depleted T cells, or PBMCs.

Authors' data handling: The authors estimated nucleated cell counts from reference gene primer amplification. Assay used: immunoSEQ multiplex PCR; TCRdb lists only in-frame clones, some missing. V and J calls plus clone size are reproduced from that table; the DNA served to infer D and trimming. This table holds around 250,000 clones, around four fifths found once. V shed 9 bases, J shed 3 bases, and the junction held 7 bases outside the gene matches. CDR1 is KGHDR, CDR2 SFDVKD, per germline. The CDR3 is made up of 15 amino acids. Sequenced sample: peripheral blood. This sequence joins TRBV24-1 and TRBJ1-5; TRBD1 matches at 10 bases. This receptor was obtained from a woman aged 80 or over with acute or convalescent COVID-19. CDR3 coding DNA: TGTGCCACCGGGTCGGGACAGGGGACCAATCAGCCCCAGCATTTT. It encodes CATGSGQGTNQPQHF.